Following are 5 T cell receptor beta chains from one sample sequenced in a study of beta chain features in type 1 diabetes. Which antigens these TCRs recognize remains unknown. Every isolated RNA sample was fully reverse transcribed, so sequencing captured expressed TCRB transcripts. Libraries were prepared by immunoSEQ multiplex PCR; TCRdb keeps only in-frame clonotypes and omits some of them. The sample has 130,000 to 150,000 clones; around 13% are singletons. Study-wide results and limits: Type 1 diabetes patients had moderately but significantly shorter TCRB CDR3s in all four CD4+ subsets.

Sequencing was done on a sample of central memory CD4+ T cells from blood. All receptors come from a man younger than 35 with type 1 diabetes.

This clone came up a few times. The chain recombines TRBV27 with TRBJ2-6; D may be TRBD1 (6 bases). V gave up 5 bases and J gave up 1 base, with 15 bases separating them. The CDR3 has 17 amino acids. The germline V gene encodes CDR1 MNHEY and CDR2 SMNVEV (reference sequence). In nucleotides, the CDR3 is TGTGCCAGCAGTCCCCCGGGACACCTATCTGGGGCCAACGTCCTGACTTTC. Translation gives CASSPPGHLSGANVLTF.

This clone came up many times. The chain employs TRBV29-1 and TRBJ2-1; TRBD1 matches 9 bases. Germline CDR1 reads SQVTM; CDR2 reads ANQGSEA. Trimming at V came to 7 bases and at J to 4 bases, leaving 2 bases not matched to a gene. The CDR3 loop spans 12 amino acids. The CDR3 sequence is CSGDREYNEQFF. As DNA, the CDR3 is TGCAGCGGGGACAGGGAATACAATGAGCAGTTCTTC.

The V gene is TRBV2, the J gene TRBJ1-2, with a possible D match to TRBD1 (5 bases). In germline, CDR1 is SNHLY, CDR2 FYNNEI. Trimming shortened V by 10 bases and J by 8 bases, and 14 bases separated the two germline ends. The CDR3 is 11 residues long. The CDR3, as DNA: TGTGCCACACAGAGAGGGGAAGGCTACACCTTC. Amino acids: CATQRGEGYTF.

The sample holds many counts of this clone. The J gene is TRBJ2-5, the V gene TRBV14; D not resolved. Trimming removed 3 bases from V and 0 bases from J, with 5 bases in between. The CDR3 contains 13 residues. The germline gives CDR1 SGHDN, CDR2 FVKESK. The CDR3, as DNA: TGTGCCAGCAGCCACCTCAACCAAGAGACCCAGTACTTC. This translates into CASSHLNQETQYF.

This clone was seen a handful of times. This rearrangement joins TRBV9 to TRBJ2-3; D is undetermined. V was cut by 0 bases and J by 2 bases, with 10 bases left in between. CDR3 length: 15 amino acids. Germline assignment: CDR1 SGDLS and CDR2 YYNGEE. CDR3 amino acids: CASSVAPRYTDTQYF. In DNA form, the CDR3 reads TGTGCCAGCAGCGTAGCCCCGCGCTACACAGATACGCAGTATTTT.